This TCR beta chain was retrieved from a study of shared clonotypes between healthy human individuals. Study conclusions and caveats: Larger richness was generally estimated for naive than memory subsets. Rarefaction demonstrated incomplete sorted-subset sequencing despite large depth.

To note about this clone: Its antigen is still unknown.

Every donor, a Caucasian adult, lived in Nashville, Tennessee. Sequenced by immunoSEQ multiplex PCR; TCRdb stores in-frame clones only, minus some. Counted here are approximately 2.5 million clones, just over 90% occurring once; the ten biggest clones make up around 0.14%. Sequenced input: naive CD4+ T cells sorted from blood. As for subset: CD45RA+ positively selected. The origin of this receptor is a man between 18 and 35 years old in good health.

For the CDR3, the DNA is TGTGCCAGCAGTTCCTCAGGCTCACCCCTCCACTTT. As protein: CASSSSGSPLHF. This sequence joins TRBV6-6 and TRBJ1-6; no clear D. This CDR3 region has 12 residues. Germline loops: CDR1 MNHNY, CDR2 SVGAGI (reference sequence). V lost 4 bases and J lost 10, with 8 bases in between.